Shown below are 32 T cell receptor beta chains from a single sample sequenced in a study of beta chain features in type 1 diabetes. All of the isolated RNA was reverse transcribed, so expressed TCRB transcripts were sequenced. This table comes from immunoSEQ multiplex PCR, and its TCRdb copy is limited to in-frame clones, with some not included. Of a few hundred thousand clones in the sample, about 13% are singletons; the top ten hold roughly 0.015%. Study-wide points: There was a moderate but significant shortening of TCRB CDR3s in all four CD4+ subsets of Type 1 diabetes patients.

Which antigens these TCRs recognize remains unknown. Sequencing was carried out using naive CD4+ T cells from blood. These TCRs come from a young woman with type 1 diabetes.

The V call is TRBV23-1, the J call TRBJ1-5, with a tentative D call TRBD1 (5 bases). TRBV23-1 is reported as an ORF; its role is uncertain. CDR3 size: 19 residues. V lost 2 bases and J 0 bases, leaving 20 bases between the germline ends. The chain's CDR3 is CASSQNRGFALYSNQPQHF. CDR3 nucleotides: TGCGCCAGCAGTCAAAATAGGGGATTCGCCCTATATAGCAATCAGCCCCAGCATTTT.

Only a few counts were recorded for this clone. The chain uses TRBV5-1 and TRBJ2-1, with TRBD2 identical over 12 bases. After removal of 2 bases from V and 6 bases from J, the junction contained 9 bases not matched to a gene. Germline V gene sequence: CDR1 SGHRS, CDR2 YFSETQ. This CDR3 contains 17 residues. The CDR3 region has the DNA TGCGCCAGCAGCTTCCTAGCGGGAGGGGGATTGCGCAATGAGCAGTTCTTC. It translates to CASSFLAGGGLRNEQFF.

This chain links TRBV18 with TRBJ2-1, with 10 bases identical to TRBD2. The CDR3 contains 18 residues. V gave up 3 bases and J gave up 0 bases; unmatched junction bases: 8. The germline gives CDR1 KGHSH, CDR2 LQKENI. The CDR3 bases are TGTGCCAGCTCACCTTCCGGGACTAGCGATTCCTCCTACAATGAGCAGTTCTTC. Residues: CASSPSGTSDSSYNEQFF.

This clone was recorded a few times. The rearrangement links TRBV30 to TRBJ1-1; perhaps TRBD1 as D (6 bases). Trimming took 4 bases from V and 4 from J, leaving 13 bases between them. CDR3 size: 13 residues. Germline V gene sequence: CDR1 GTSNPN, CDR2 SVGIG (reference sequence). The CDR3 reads CAWTLGQITEAFF. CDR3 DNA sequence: TGTGCCTGGACATTAGGACAGATCACTGAAGCTTTCTTT.

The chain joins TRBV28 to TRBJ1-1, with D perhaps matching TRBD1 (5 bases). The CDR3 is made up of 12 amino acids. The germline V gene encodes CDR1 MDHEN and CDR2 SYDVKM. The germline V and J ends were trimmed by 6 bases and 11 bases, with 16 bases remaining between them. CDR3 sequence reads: CASRRTGSRAFF. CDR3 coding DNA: TGTGCCAGCAGGCGTACAGGAAGCCGTGCTTTCTTT. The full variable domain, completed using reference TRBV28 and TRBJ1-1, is DVKVTQSSRYLVKRTGEKVFLECVQDMDHENMFWYRQDPGLGLRLIYFSYDVKMKEKGDIPEGYSVSREKKERFSLILESASTNQTSMYLCASRRTGSRAFFGQGTRLTVV.

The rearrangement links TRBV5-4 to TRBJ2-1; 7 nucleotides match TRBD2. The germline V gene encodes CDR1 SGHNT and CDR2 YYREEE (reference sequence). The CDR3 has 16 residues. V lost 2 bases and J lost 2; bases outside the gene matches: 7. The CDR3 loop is CASSFLAGSAYNEQFF. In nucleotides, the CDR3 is TGTGCCAGCAGCTTTTTAGCGGGTTCGGCCTACAATGAGCAGTTCTTC.

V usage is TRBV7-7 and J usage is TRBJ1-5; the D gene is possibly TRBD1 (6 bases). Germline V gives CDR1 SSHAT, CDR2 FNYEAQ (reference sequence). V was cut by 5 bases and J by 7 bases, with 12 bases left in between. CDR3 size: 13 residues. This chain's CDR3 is CASSQSRGQPQHF. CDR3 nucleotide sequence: TGTGCCAGCAGCCAGAGCAGGGGCCAGCCCCAGCATTTT.

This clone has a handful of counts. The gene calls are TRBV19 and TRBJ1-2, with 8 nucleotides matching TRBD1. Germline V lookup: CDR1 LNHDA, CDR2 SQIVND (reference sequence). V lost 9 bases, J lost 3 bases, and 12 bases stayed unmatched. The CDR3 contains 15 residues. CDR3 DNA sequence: TGTGCCAGCAACCTCAGGGGGCTGTTTGACTATGGCTACACCTTC. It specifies CASNLRGLFDYGYTF.

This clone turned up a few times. In nucleotides, the CDR3 is TGTGCCAGCGCGGGACAGGGAAGTACTGAAGCTTTCTTT. The encoded protein is CASAGQGSTEAFF. The chain couples TRBV27 to TRBJ1-1, with 9 nucleotides matching TRBD1. Trimming cost V 8 bases and J 5 bases; bases outside gene matches: 6. Germline assignment: CDR1 MNHEY and CDR2 SMNVEV (reference sequence). The CDR3 totals 13 residues.

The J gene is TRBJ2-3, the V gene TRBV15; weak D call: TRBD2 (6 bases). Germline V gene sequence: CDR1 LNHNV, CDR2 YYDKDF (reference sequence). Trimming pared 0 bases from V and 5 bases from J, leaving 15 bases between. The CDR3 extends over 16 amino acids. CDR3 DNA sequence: TGTGCCACCAGCAGAGATGGTGGGACCGGGAGAGATACGCAGTATTTT. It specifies CATSRDGGTGRDTQYF. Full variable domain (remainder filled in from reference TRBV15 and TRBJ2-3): DAMVIQNPRYQVTQFGKPVTLSCSQTLNHNVMYWYQQKSSQAPKLLFHYYDKDFNNEADTPDNFQSRRPNTSFCFLDIRSPGLGDTAMYLCATSRDGGTGRDTQYFGPGTRLTVL.

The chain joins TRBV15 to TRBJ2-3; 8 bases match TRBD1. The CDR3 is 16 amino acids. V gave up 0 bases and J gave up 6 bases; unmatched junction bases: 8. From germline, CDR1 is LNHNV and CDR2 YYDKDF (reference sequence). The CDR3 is CATSRDPWTGTDTQYF. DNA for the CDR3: TGTGCCACCAGCAGAGACCCCTGGACAGGGACGGATACGCAGTATTTT.

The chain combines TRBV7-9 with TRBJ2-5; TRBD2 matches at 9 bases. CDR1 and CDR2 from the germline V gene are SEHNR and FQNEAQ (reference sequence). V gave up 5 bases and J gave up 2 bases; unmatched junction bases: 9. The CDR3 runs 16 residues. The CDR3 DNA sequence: TGTGCCAGCAGCCCGGTCTGGCTAGCGGGACAAGAGACCCAGTACTTC. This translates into CASSPVWLAGQETQYF.

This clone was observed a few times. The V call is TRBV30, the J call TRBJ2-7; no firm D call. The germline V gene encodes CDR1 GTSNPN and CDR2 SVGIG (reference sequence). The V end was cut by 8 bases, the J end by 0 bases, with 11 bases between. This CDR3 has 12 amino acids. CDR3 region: CAGSASSYEQYF. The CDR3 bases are TGTGCCGGAAGCGCTAGCTCCTACGAGCAGTACTTC. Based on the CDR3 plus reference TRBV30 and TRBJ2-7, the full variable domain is SQTIHQWPATLVQPVGSPLSLECTVEGTSNPNLYWYRQAAGRGLQLLFYSVGIGQISSEVPQNLSASRPQDRQFILSSKKLLLSDSGFYLCAGSASSYEQYFGPGTRLTVT.

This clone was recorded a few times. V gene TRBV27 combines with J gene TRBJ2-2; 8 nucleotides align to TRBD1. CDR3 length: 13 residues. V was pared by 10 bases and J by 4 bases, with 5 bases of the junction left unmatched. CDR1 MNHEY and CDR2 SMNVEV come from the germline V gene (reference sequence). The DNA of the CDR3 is TGTGCCACCACGGGACAGGCCACCGGGGAGCTGTTTTTT. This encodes CATTGQATGELFF.

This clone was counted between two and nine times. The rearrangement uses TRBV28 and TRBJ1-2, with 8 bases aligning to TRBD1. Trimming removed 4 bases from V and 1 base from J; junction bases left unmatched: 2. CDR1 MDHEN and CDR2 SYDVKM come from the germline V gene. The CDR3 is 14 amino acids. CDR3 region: CASSSGGSNYGYTF. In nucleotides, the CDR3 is TGTGCCAGCAGTTCAGGGGGCAGTAACTATGGCTACACCTTC.

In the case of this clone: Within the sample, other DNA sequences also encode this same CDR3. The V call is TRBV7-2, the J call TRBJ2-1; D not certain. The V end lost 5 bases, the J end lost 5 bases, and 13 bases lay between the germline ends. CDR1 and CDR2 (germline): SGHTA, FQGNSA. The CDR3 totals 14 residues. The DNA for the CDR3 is TGTGCCAGCAGCCTAGACTCCACCAACAATGAGCAGTTCTTC. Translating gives CASSLDSTNNEQFF.

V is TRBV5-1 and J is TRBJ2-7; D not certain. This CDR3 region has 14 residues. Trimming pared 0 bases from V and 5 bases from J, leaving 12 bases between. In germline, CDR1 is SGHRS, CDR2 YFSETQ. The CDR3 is CASSLAAGRHEQYV. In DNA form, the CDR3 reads TGCGCCAGCAGCTTGGCGGCAGGTCGACACGAGCAGTACGTC.

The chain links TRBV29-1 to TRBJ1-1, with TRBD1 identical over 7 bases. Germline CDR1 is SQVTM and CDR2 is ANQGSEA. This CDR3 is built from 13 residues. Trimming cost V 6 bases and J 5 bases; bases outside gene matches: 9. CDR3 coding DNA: TGCAGCGTCGCGACAGGGCGGGATACTGAAGCTTTCTTT. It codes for CSVATGRDTEAFF.

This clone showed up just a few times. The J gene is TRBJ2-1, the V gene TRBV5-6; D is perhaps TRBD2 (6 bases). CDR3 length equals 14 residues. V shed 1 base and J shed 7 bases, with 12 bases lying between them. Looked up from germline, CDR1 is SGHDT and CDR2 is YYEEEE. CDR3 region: CASSLNGRQNEQFF. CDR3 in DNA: TGTGCCAGCAGCTTGAATGGGAGGCAGAATGAGCAGTTCTTC.

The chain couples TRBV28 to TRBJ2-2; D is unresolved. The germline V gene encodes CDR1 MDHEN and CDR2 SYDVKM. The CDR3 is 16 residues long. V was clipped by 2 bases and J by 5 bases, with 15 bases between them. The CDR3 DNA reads TGTGCCAGCAGTTTAGTATCCTCCCTATGGACCGGGGAGCTGTTTTTT. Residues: CASSLVSSLWTGELFF.

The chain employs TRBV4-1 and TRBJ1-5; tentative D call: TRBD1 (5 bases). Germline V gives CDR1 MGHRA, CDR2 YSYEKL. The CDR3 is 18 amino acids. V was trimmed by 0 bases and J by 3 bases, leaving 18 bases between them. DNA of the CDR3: TGCGCCAGCAGCCAAGATGTAGGGAGGGACGGAAACAATCAGCCCCAGCATTTT. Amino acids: CASSQDVGRDGNNQPQHF.

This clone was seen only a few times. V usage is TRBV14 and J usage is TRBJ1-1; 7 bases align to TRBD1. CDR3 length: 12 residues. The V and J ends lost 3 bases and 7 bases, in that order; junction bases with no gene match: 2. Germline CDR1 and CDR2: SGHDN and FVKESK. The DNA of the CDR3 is TGTGCCAGCAGCCAGCAGGGGGTTGAAGCTTTCTTT. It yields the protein CASSQQGVEAFF.

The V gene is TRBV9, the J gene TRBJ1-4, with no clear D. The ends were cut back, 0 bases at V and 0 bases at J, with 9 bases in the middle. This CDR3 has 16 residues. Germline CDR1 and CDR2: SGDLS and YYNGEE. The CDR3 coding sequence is TGTGCCAGCAGCGTAGGAGGCGGGACAACTAATGAAAAACTGTTTTTT. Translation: CASSVGGGTTNEKLFF.

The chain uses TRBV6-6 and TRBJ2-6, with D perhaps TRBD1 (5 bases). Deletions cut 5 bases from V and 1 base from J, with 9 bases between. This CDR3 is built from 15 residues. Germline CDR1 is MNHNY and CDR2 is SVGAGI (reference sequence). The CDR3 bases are TGTGCCAGCAGTCCCCAGGGTTCTGGGGCCAACGTCCTGACTTTC. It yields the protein CASSPQGSGANVLTF.

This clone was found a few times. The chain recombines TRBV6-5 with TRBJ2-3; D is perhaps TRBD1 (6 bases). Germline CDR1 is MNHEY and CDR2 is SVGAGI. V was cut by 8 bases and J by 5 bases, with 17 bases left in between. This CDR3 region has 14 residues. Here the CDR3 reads CASGRDILGDTQYF. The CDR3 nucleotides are TGTGCCAGCGGTAGGGACATCCTGGGAGATACGCAGTATTTT.

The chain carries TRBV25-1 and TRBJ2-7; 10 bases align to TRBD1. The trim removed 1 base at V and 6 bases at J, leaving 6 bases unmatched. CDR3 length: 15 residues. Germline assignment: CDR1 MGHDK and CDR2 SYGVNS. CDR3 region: CASSESGTGVCEQYV. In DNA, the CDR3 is TGTGCCAGCAGTGAATCCGGGACAGGGGTCTGCGAGCAGTACGTC.

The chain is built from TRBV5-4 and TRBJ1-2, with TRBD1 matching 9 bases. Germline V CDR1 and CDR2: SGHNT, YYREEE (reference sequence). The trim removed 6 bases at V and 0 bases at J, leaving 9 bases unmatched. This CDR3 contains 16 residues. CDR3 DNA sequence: TGTGCCAGCATGGGGGACAGGGCTTCCTCTAACTATGGCTACACCTTC. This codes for CASMGDRASSNYGYTF.

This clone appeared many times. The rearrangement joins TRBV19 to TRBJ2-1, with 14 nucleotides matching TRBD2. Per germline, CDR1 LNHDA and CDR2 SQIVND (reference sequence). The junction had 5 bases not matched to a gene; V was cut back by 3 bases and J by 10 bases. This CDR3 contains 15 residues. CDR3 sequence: CASSMGTSGSGEQFF. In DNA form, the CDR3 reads TGTGCCAGTAGTATGGGGACTAGCGGGAGCGGGGAGCAGTTCTTC.

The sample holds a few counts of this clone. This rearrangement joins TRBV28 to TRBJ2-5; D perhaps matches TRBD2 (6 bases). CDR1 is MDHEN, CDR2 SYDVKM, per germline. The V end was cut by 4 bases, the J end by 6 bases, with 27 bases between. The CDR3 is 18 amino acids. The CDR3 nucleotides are TGTGCCAGCAGTTATCTCCAGAGTCCGGAAGGGAGGAGGAAGACCCAGTACTTC. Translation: CASSYLQSPEGRRKTQYF.

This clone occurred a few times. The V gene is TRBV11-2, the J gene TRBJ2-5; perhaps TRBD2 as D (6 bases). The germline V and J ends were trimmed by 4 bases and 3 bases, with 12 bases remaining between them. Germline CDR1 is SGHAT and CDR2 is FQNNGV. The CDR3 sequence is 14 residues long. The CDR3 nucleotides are TGTGCCAGCAGCTCGACGGCGGGGAAAGAGACCCAGTACTTC. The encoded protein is CASSSTAGKETQYF.

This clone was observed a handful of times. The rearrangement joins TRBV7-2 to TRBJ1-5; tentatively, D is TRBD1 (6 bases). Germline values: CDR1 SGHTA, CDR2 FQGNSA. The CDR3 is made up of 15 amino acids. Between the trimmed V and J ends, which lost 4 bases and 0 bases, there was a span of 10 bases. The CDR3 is CASSWKQGSNQPQHF. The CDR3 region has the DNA TGTGCCAGCAGCTGGAAACAGGGTAGCAATCAGCCCCAGCATTTT.

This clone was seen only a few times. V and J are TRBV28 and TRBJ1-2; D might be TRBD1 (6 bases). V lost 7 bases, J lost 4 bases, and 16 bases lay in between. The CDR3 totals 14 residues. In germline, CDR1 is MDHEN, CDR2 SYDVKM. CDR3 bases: TGTGCCAGCACCGGGGGGCTCCAGGGCTATGGCTACACCTTC. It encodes CASTGGLQGYGYTF.